This note documents a single T cell receptor beta chain sequence. This entry belongs to a study of blood T cell repertoires in COVID-19. The wider study: Samples taken during acute and convalescent COVID-19 were collected in the United States, Italy and Spain.

The CDR3 extends over 11 amino acids. Trimming stripped 1 base from V and 7 bases from J, with 5 bases between. Germline V gives CDR1 LGHNA, CDR2 YNFKEQ. Assay used: immunoSEQ multiplex PCR; TCRdb lists only in-frame clones, some missing. The data show approximately 130,000 clones, with almost 85% seen just once and 9.5% to 15% held by the top ten. This chain connects TRBV4-2 to TRBJ2-7, with D unclear. The sample consisted of peripheral blood. The receptor's source is a human donor in a cohort sampled during active COVID-19. The DNA of the CDR3 is TGTGCCAGCAGCCAAGGTGCGGAGCAGTACTTC. This encodes CASSQGAEQYF.